This paragraph covers one T cell receptor beta chain sequence. Antigen specificity is unknown. Some 100,000 TCR templates were measured in each sample. This table comes from immunoSEQ multiplex PCR, and its TCRdb copy is limited to in-frame clones, with some not included. The sample consists of roughly 40,000 clones, around 89% of them appearing once. The source of the sample is a study of siplizumab effects on memory and regulatory T cells. Broader study findings: The alloresponse seemed to draw substantially on naive T cells, which appeared more diverse than memory cells. Naive or memory phenotype assignment was not possible for roughly 80-97% of proliferating CD4+ or CD8+ clones. The authors did not confirm suppressive function in proliferating Tregs from siplizumab cultures.

CDR1 is LGHNT and CDR2 is FRNRAP in the germline V gene. This CDR3 region has 14 residues. With 6 bases clipped from V and 8 bases from J, the junction kept 7 bases outside the gene matches. Material for sequencing was naive CD4+ T cells sorted from blood. The origin of this receptor is a human donor in good health. The chain has TRBV12-5 and TRBJ2-3; TRBD2 matches 11 bases. The CDR3: CASGDSGRAGTQYF. CDR3 bases: TGTGCTAGTGGAGATAGCGGGAGGGCCGGTACGCAGTATTTT.